This T cell receptor beta chain was identified during a study of blood T cell repertoires in COVID-19. Study summary: Sites across the United States, Italy and Spain contributed samples from acute and convalescent COVID-19. PBMCs, B-cell-depleted T cells, or T cells provided the cDNA or gDNA that made up the material.

In the source study's methods: It was from reference gene primer amplification that nucleated cell counts were estimated. The data were produced by immunoSEQ multiplex PCR, yet TCRdb's version contains in-frame clones alone and is incomplete. Clonal size and the V and J genes are those of that table, whereas D and trimming came from the DNA. Among 150,000 or so clones listed, approximately 85% were seen once. The CDR3 length is 12 residues. The germline CDR1 and CDR2 sequences are PRHDT and FYEKMQ (reference sequence). V shed 3 bases and J shed 4 bases, with 6 bases lying between them. This clonotype was sampled from a man aged 55 to 69 who had recovered from COVID-19. V gene TRBV13 combines with J gene TRBJ1-1; no clear D. Sequencing was done on a sample of peripheral blood. The DNA of the CDR3 is TGTGCCAGCAGCTTTGAGGTCACTGAAGCTTTCTTT. Amino acid sequence: CASSFEVTEAFF.